Each of the 13 T cell receptor beta chains below was sequenced from the same sample in a study of shared clonotypes between healthy human individuals. Measured with immunoSEQ multiplex PCR; TCRdb has only the in-frame clones, and not every one. This table holds approximately 2.3 million clones, more than 85% found once. The source material was naive CD4+ T cells from PBMCs. Noted subset: CD45RA+ positively selected. The receptors derive from a man aged 18 to 29 in good health. Some clones in this sample may be carry-over from other donors' samples.

CDR3 sequence (DNA): TGTGCCAGCAGCTTAGCGGGGGTTGCGGGAGAGACCCAGTACTTC. This codes for CASSLAGVAGETQYF. This rearrangement joins TRBV7-2 to TRBJ2-5; D possibly matches TRBD1 or TRBD2 (5 bases each). The ends were cut back, 0 bases at V and 4 bases at J, with 12 bases in the middle. The CDR3 is made up of 15 amino acids. Germline-derived CDR1 and CDR2 are SGHTA and FQGNSA.

This chain joins TRBV2 and TRBJ1-1; D is uncertain. The CDR3 runs 12 residues. V was shortened by 4 bases and J by 4 bases, with 7 bases between the two germline ends. Germline assignment: CDR1 SNHLY and CDR2 FYNNEI. Written as DNA, the CDR3 is TGTGCCAGCAGTGGAGGCAGCACTGAAGCTTTCTTT. The encoded protein is CASSGGSTEAFF.

The genes are TRBV6-1 and TRBJ2-5; 9 bases are a match to TRBD1. Per the germline V gene, CDR1 is MNHNS and CDR2 is SASEGT. The CDR3 covers 14 residues. J lost 2 bases, V lost 6 bases, and 4 bases had no gene match. The CDR3 nucleotides read TGTGCCAGCAGCTGGGGACAGGGACAAGAGACCCAGTACTTC. This gives the protein CASSWGQGQETQYF.

The CDR3 nucleotides are TGTGCCAGCAGGGGGGACGGACCTGAAGCTTTCTTT. Its protein is CASRGDGPEAFF. V gene TRBV27 combines with J gene TRBJ1-1; a possible D gene is TRBD1 (5 bases). Germline V gene lookup returns CDR1 MNHEY and CDR2 SMNVEV (reference sequence). The CDR3 contains 12 residues. Trimming left V 6 bases short and J 6 bases short, with 11 bases between.

This chain uses TRBV28 with TRBJ2-3; the D gene could be TRBD1 or TRBD2 (5 bases each). The CDR3 is 15 amino acids. Germline V gene sequence: CDR1 MDHEN, CDR2 SYDVKM. V gave up 5 bases and J gave up 2 bases, with 14 bases separating them. The CDR3 bases are TGTGCCAGCAGTCCCTTGGGACGGGTCACAGATACGCAGTATTTT. It specifies CASSPLGRVTDTQYF.

Remarks on this clone: A much larger clone differs by one base, so this may be a read error. The sample holds other DNA sequences that translate to the same CDR3. The CDR3 nucleotides are TGCGCCAGCAGCTTCCAGGAGACCCAGTACTTC. This gives the protein CASSFQETQYF. The chain combines TRBV5-1 with TRBJ2-5, with no clear D. Germline CDR1 is SGHRS and CDR2 is YFSETQ. The CDR3 spans 11 residues. The germline V and J ends were trimmed by 2 bases and 5 bases, with 4 bases remaining between them. Using reference TRBV5-1 and TRBJ2-5 for the parts outside the CDR3, the full variable domain is KAGVTQTPRYLIKTRGQQVTLSCSPISGHRSVSWYQQTPGQGLQFLFEYFSETQRNKGNFPGRFSGRQFSNSRSEMNVSTLELGDSALYLCASSFQETQYFGPGTRLLVL.

The chain uses TRBV28 and TRBJ1-1; D may be TRBD1 (6 bases). The V and J ends lost 6 bases and 3 bases respectively, with 17 bases between them. Germline V gives CDR1 MDHEN, CDR2 SYDVKM. This CDR3 is built from 15 residues. CDR3 sequence reads: CASRPLQGLDTEAFF. The CDR3 DNA follows: TGTGCCAGCAGGCCACTACAGGGATTGGACACTGAAGCTTTCTTT.

The rearrangement links TRBV19 to TRBJ1-4; D perhaps matches TRBD1 (5 bases). Germline values: CDR1 LNHDA, CDR2 SQIVND (reference sequence). V was cut by 5 bases and J by 10 bases, with 20 bases left in between. The CDR3 extends over 15 amino acids. The CDR3 DNA reads as TGTGCCAGTAGTGACGCCGGGACTCAGGTTGGAAAACTGTTTTTT. It encodes CASSDAGTQVGKLFF.

The rearrangement links TRBV15 to TRBJ2-1; the match to TRBD2 covers 10 bases. The germline CDR1 and CDR2 sequences are LNHNV and YYDKDF (reference sequence). The CDR3 sequence is 17 residues long. After removal of 2 bases from V and 7 bases from J, the junction contained 11 bases not matched to a gene. CDR3 loop: CATSRYRPAGGPNEQFF. In nucleotides, the CDR3 is TGTGCCACCAGCAGATACAGACCAGCGGGAGGGCCGAATGAGCAGTTCTTC.

The chain couples TRBV5-8 to TRBJ2-5; TRBD2 matches at 10 bases. CDR1 and CDR2 (germline): SGHTS, YDEGEE. This CDR3 spans 16 amino acids. Trimming took 7 bases from V and 4 from J; bases not matched to a gene: 13. The CDR3 here is CASGAFRAGGGETQYF. The DNA for the CDR3 is TGTGCCAGCGGCGCGTTTCGAGCGGGAGGGGGAGAGACCCAGTACTTC.

The gene calls are TRBV5-1 and TRBJ2-3, with TRBD2 matching over 14 bases. From germline, CDR1 is SGHRS and CDR2 YFSETQ. The junction had 7 bases not matched to a gene; V was cut back by 0 bases and J by 4 bases. This CDR3 is 18 amino acids long. The CDR3 protein is CASSLVGTSGRRSDTQYF. For the CDR3, the DNA is TGCGCCAGCAGCTTGGTGGGGACTAGCGGGAGAAGGTCAGATACGCAGTATTTT.

The gene calls are TRBV28 and TRBJ1-1; 10 bases are shared with TRBD1. The CDR3 sequence is 18 residues long. CDR1 MDHEN and CDR2 SYDVKM come from the germline V gene. The V gene end was trimmed by 2 bases and the J gene end by 7 bases; junction bases not matched to a gene: 16. In nucleotides, the CDR3 is TGTGCCAGCAGTTTAGGTCCATCGGGACAGGGGCCGGGCGTTGAAGCTTTCTTT. Translation gives CASSLGPSGQGPGVEAFF.

The gene calls are TRBV7-3 and TRBJ2-1; 9 bases map to TRBD2. The CDR3 length is 14 residues. The junction had 3 bases not matched to a gene; V was cut back by 5 bases and J by 4 bases. Germline V gives CDR1 SGHTA, CDR2 FQGTGA. The CDR3 DNA follows: TGTGCCAGCAGCCCAACTAGCGGGTACAATGAGCAGTTCTTC. This sequence encodes CASSPTSGYNEQFF.